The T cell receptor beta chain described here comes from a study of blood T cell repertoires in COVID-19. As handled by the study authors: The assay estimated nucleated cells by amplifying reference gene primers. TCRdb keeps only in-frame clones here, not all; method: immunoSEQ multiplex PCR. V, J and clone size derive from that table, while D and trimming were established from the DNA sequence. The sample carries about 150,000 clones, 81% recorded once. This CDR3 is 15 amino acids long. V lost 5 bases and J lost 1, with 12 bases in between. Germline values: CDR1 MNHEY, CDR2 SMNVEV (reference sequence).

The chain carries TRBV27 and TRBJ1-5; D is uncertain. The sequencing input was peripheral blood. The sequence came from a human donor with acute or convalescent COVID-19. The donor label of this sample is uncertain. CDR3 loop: CASSLGSRSNQPQHF. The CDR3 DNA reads TGTGCCAGCAGTCTGGGCAGCCGGAGCAATCAGCCCCAGCATTTT.